The clone carrying this TCR beta chain was seen a handful of times. This specimen comes from a study of blood T cells in healthy people across ages. Looked up from germline, CDR1 is SGHTA and CDR2 is FQGNSA. Trimming took off 7 bases at V and 1 base at J, with 14 bases between the two ends. The CDR3 has 16 amino acids. Together with a sample-barcoded 5' primer, a J-beta primer mix was included in a second PCR lasting roughly 7 to 11 cycles. Every molecule of cDNA carried a tag from a template-switch adaptor with 12 random nucleotides. There were at least 3 million CDR3-containing paired-end reads obtained from each sample. TCRdb recomputed calls from the 5' RACE reads with MiXCR, one row per CDR3 protein. Among around 2 million distinct CDR3 sequences listed, 30% to 40% were seen once. Caucasian, healthy and from Russia, the donors were aged between about 6 and 90.

This receptor was taken from a human donor in good health. The specimen sequenced was blood. The V and J genes are TRBV7-2 and TRBJ2-6; D is possibly TRBD2 (6 bases). Here the CDR3 DNA reads TGTGCCAGCACCAGCGGGTCTGGGTCTGGGGCCAACGTCCTGACTTTC. The encoded protein is CASTSGSGSGANVLTF.